This T cell receptor (beta chain) was documented in a study of control samples from healthy donors and cancer patients. The CDR3 consists of 15 residues. After removal of 3 bases from V and 6 bases from J, the junction contained 5 bases not matched to a gene. Germline CDR1 LGHNA, CDR2 YNFKEQ. This clone appeared a single time. Generated by immunoSEQ multiplex PCR, the TCRdb table keeps only in-frame clones and is missing some. Of 350,000 to 450,000 clones listed, 90% were seen once; the top ten hold around 6.8%. The TCR originated in a man between 35 and 55 years old with head and neck cancer. The source material was PBMCs. This chain connects TRBV4-2 to TRBJ1-5; TRBD1 agrees at 10 bases. CDR3 protein: CASSQVGQGTQPQHF. CDR3 bases: TGTGCCAGCAGCCAGGTGGGACAGGGGACTCAGCCCCAGCATTTT.